Shown below are 19 T cell receptor beta chains from a single sample sequenced in a study of beta chain features in type 1 diabetes. The whole isolated RNA underwent reverse transcription, so sequencing captured expressed TCRB transcripts. Libraries were prepared by immunoSEQ multiplex PCR; TCRdb keeps only in-frame clonotypes and omits some of them. The profile covers 200,000 to 250,000 clones, with about 71% appearing a single time and around 0.057% taken by the ten largest. Sequenced sample: naive CD4+ T cells from blood. These receptors all come from a man aged 25-45 years in good health.

This clone has just a few counts. The CDR3 sequence: CASGLRGGTEEQYF. CDR3 coding DNA: TGTGCTAGTGGTTTGAGAGGAGGGACGGAAGAGCAGTACTTC. The chain links TRBV12-5 to TRBJ2-7, with D tentatively TRBD2 (6 bases). The V and J ends lost 2 bases and 7 bases respectively, with 15 bases between them. Germline lookup yields CDR1 LGHNT and CDR2 FRNRAP. CDR3 size: 14 residues.

V and J are TRBV25-1 and TRBJ2-5; 9 bases fit TRBD1. This CDR3 has 15 amino acids. Losses at the gene ends were 5 bases for V and 2 bases for J; bases not matched to a gene: 6. Germline V CDR1 and CDR2: MGHDK, SYGVNS. The CDR3 coding sequence is TGTGCCAGCAGTCACTGGACAGGGGCTCAAGAGACCCAGTACTTC. It specifies CASSHWTGAQETQYF.

The chain links TRBV29-1 to TRBJ2-1; D may be TRBD2 (6 bases). From germline, CDR1 is SQVTM and CDR2 ANQGSEA. V was cut by 7 bases and J by 0 bases, with 10 bases left in between. This CDR3 comprises 13 residues. CDR3 bases: TGCAGCGGGGCGGACTACTCCTACAATGAGCAGTTCTTC. This encodes CSGADYSYNEQFF.

J is TRBJ2-7 and V is TRBV6-5; D gene ambiguous. Germline V lookup: CDR1 MNHEY, CDR2 SVGAGI. This CDR3 contains 10 residues. The V and J ends lost 8 bases and 5 bases respectively, with 7 bases between them. The DNA of the CDR3 is TGTGCCAGCGGATTCGACGAGCAGTACTTC. Protein product: CASGFDEQYF.

This sequence joins TRBV29-1 and TRBJ2-3, with TRBD2 identical over 12 bases. Germline V lookup: CDR1 SQVTM, CDR2 ANQGSEA. The CDR3 consists of 15 residues. J gave up 4 bases and V 4 bases, and 6 bases lay outside the gene matches. CDR3: CSVGLLAGGPDTQYF. CDR3 nucleotides: TGCAGCGTTGGGCTCCTAGCGGGAGGGCCAGATACGCAGTATTTT.

A few counts support this clone. The rearrangement links TRBV23-1 to TRBJ1-1, with a weak D call TRBD1 (5 bases). TRBV23-1 is designated an ORF whose function remains uncertain. This CDR3 comprises 13 residues. V was trimmed by 5 bases and J by 6 bases, leaving 13 bases between them. The CDR3 protein is CASSREGFSEAFF. CDR3 in DNA: TGCGCCAGCAGTAGGGAGGGGTTTTCTGAAGCTTTCTTT.

The V gene is TRBV15, the J gene TRBJ1-3; D is unresolved. The germline gives CDR1 LNHNV, CDR2 YYDKDF (reference sequence). This CDR3 has 16 residues. The V end was cut by 0 bases, the J end by 1 base, with 10 bases between. The CDR3 region is CATSRDRASSGNTIYF. CDR3 nucleotides: TGTGCCACCAGCAGAGATAGGGCATCTTCTGGAAACACCATATATTTT.

This clone was seen just once. Other nucleotide sequences from this sample produce the same CDR3. The V and J genes are TRBV9 and TRBJ2-6; D is unresolved. V dropped 0 bases and J dropped 0 bases, with 4 bases sitting between them. CDR1 SGDLS and CDR2 YYNGEE come from the germline V gene. The CDR3 is 15 amino acids. The CDR3 region is CASSVGVSGANVLTF. CDR3 DNA sequence: TGTGCCAGCAGCGTAGGGGTCTCTGGGGCCAACGTCCTGACTTTC.

The table lists this clone with a few counts. The chain links TRBV7-6 to TRBJ2-5; TRBD2 matches at 10 bases. The V and J ends lost 4 bases and 3 bases, in that order; junction bases with no gene match: 5. The length of the CDR3 is 15 residues. Germline V gives CDR1 SGHVS, CDR2 FNYEAQ. The CDR3 DNA is TGTGCCAGCAGCTACAGGACTAGCGGCGAAGAGACCCAGTACTTC. Protein product: CASSYRTSGEETQYF. Together with reference TRBV7-6 and TRBJ2-5, the CDR3 gives the full variable domain: GAGVSQSPRYKVTKRGQDVALRCDPISGHVSLYWYRQALGQGPEFLTYFNYEAQQDKSGLPNDRFSAERPEGSISTLTIQRTEQRDSAMYRCASSYRTSGEETQYFGPGTRLLVL.

This chain joins TRBV29-1 and TRBJ2-7; 12 nucleotides match TRBD1. Germline trimming cut 4 bases from V and 9 bases from J; bases unmatched to any gene: 7. This CDR3 is built from 13 residues. From germline, CDR1 is SQVTM and CDR2 ANQGSEA. Here the CDR3 DNA reads TGCAGCGTTGCGGGACAGGGGGCGATTGGGCAGTACTTC. Amino acids: CSVAGQGAIGQYF.

The V gene is TRBV11-2, the J gene TRBJ2-7; 8 bases align to TRBD1. The CDR3 has 14 amino acids. The V and J ends lost 6 bases and 4 bases, in that order; junction bases with no gene match: 8. Germline V gives CDR1 SGHAT, CDR2 FQNNGV. The CDR3: CASRQIGTGYEQYF. CDR3 coding DNA: TGTGCCAGCAGGCAGATAGGGACAGGATACGAGCAGTACTTC.

This clone showed up just once. The sample contains more than one DNA sequence encoding this CDR3. The chain is built from TRBV4-3 and TRBJ2-1; 8 nucleotides align to TRBD2. The CDR3 is made up of 15 amino acids. Trimming cost V 5 bases and J 0 bases; bases outside gene matches: 3. CDR1 LGHNA and CDR2 YSLEER come from the germline V gene. DNA for the CDR3: TGCGCCAGCAGCAGTACTAGCGGCTCCTACAATGAGCAGTTCTTC. It codes for CASSSTSGSYNEQFF.

The DNA of the CDR3 is TGTGCCAGCAGCCCAGCAACAGCCGCCTACGAGCAGTACTTC. This sequence encodes CASSPATAAYEQYF. J is TRBJ2-7 and V is TRBV7-2; unclear D gene. Germline values: CDR1 SGHTA, CDR2 FQGNSA. Trimming shortened V by 5 bases and J by 2 bases, and 13 bases separated the two germline ends. The CDR3 consists of 14 residues.

CDR3 nucleotides: TGCAGCGTTGTTGAGAGCTCCTACGAGCAGTACTTC. Translating it yields CSVVESSYEQYF. J is TRBJ2-7 and V is TRBV29-1, with D unclear. In germline, CDR1 is SQVTM, CDR2 ANQGSEA. V dropped 4 bases and J dropped 0 bases, with 7 bases sitting between them. This CDR3 is built from 12 residues.

The rearrangement uses TRBV5-6 and TRBJ2-5; TRBD2 matches 14 bases. J gave up 5 bases and V 3 bases, and 6 bases lay outside the gene matches. Per the germline V gene, CDR1 is SGHDT and CDR2 is YYEEEE. CDR3 length: 16 amino acids. The CDR3 sequence is CASSSQGLAGVETQYF. In nucleotides, the CDR3 is TGTGCCAGCAGCTCGCAGGGACTAGCGGGGGTGGAGACCCAGTACTTC.

V is TRBV4-3 and J is TRBJ2-5, with D perhaps being TRBD1 or TRBD2 (5 bases each). This CDR3 has 15 amino acids. Germline CDR1 reads LGHNA; CDR2 reads YSLEER. V dropped 0 bases and J dropped 5 bases, with 13 bases sitting between them. The DNA for the CDR3 is TGCGCCAGCAGCCAAGATATGGGGGTGTGGGAGACCCAGTACTTC. Translated, it gives CASSQDMGVWETQYF.

The CDR3, as DNA: TGTGCCAGTCGCCCGGGACTAGCGGGGCAGGGTGAGCAGTTCTTC. Translated: CASRPGLAGQGEQFF. The chain carries TRBV6-1 and TRBJ2-1, with 13 bases matching TRBD2. Trimming cost V 9 bases and J 9 bases; bases outside gene matches: 11. Germline assignment: CDR1 MNHNS and CDR2 SASEGT. The CDR3 spans 15 residues.

The chain carries TRBV30 and TRBJ1-1; D not certain. Trimming removed 1 base from V and 0 bases from J, with 9 bases in between. This CDR3 is 14 amino acids long. Germline loops: CDR1 GTSNPN, CDR2 SVGIG (reference sequence). Written as DNA, the CDR3 is TGTGCCTGGAGTGGGTGGCTCTTGAACACTGAAGCTTTCTTT. This gives the protein CAWSGWLLNTEAFF.

This clone was detected a few times. V and J are TRBV14 and TRBJ2-1; no definite D call. The CDR3 sequence is 16 residues long. Germline V gene data show CDR1 as SGHDN and CDR2 as FVKESK. V lost 4 bases and J lost 2, with 15 bases in between. Here the CDR3 reads CASSPRNGRTYNEQFF. The CDR3 DNA reads as TGTGCCAGCAGCCCACGGAACGGGCGAACCTACAATGAGCAGTTCTTC.